This T cell receptor (beta chain) was identified in a study of spatial heterogeneity in lung cancer. This clonotype was counted many times. The antigen is unknown. Stated time point: sample taken at primary tumor resection. The input material, whole RNA from tumor, nontumor lung or frozen PBMC, was sequenced unsorted. Donors were roughly 72 untreated early-stage non-small cell lung cancer patients. Findings of the study overall: Ubiquitous, expanded tumor-derived TCRs were more frequently observed in blood at resection than at follow-up.

Individual TCR cDNA molecules each bore their own unique molecular identifier. From the 5' RACE reads, TCRdb called clonotypes with MiXCR, one entry per CDR3 protein. The table shows 30,000 to 45,000 distinct CDR3 sequences, with around 5.2% occurring only once. The CDR3 length is 11 residues. Between the trimmed V and J ends, which lost 8 bases and 0 bases, there was a span of 4 bases. The receptor was derived from a female donor with early-stage non-small cell lung cancer. V gene TRBV12-3 or TRBV12-4 combines with J gene TRBJ1-1; no clear D gene. The sequencing here drew on PBMCs, taken at surgery. In DNA form, the CDR3 reads TGTGCCAGCCTAATGAACACTGAAGCTTTCTTT. Amino acids: CASLMNTEAFF.